This T cell receptor beta chain appears in the sequencing data of a study of blood T cell repertoires in COVID-19. Study-level background: The study drew acute and convalescent COVID-19 samples from the United States, Italy and Spain. In each case, the material was cDNA or gDNA derived from T cells, B-cell-depleted T cells, or PBMCs.

Per germline, CDR1 LGHNA and CDR2 YNFKEQ. The CDR3 runs to 16 residues. The V end was cut by 1 base, the J end by 5 bases, with 17 bases between. As processed by the authors: Using reference gene primer amplification, nucleated cell counts were estimated. Sequencing was performed with immunoSEQ multiplex PCR; in TCRdb, only in-frame clones are kept and a portion is missing. That table furnishes V, J and clone size, whereas the DNA furnished D and trimming. The data hold about 110,000 clones, with 88% observed a single time. The gene calls are TRBV4-2 and TRBJ2-5; weak D call: TRBD2 (7 bases). This clonotype originated in a human donor in a cohort sampled during active COVID-19. The specimen sequenced was peripheral blood. The CDR3 is CASSQVLAEGGETQYF. The CDR3 DNA is TGTGCCAGCAGCCAAGTGCTAGCGGAGGGGGGGGAGACCCAGTACTTC.